The present entry profiles one T cell receptor beta chain with its context. A J-beta primer mix and a sample-barcoded 5' primer were used in a second PCR of about 7 to 12 cycles. A single record per CDR3 protein comes from TCRdb applying MiXCR to the 5' RACE reads. The repertoire consists of more than 900,000 distinct CDR3 sequences, with roughly 28% occurring once and the leading ten covering 10%. The data derive from a study of blood T cells in healthy people across ages. The V and J ends lost 0 bases and 5 bases, in that order; junction bases with no gene match: 9. The CDR3 extends over 17 amino acids. CDR1 is MGHRA and CDR2 is YSYEKL in the germline V gene. These data were likewise used in another study, on T cells of mothers and their children.

Input material: blood. The source is a woman between 40 and 50 years old in good health. J is TRBJ2-3 and V is TRBV4-1; 9 positions match TRBD2. The CDR3 coding sequence is TGCGCCAGCAGCCAAGATCGAGCGGCGGGGGGGCGAGATACGCAGTATTTT. This translates into CASSQDRAAGGRDTQYF.